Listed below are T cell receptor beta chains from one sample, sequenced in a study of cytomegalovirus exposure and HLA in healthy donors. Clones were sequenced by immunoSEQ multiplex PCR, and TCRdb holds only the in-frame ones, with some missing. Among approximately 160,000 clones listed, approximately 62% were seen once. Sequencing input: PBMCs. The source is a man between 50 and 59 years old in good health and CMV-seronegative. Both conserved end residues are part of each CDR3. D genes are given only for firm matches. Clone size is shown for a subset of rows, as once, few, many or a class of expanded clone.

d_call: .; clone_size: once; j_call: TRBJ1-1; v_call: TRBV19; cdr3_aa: CASSIGQKTEAFF; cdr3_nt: TGTGCCAGTAGTATAGGCCAGAAGACTGAAGCTTTCTTT
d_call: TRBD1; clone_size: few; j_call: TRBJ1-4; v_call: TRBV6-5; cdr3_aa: CASSLRTGGNEKLFF; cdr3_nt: TGTGCCAGCAGTCTTCGGACAGGGGGGAATGAAAAACTGTTTTTT
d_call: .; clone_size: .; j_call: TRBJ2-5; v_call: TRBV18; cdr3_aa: CASSPYTGQQETQYF; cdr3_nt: TGTGCCAGCTCACCCTACACAGGGCAACAGGAGACCCAGTACTTC
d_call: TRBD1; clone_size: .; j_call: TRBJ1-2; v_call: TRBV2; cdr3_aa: CASSEGDRAYGYTF; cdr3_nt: TGTGCCAGCAGTGAGGGGGACAGGGCCTATGGCTACACCTTC
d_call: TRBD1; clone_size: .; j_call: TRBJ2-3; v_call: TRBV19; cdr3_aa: CASSIDRGQLDTQYF; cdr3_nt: TGTGCCAGTAGTATAGACAGGGGGCAGTTGGATACGCAGTATTTT
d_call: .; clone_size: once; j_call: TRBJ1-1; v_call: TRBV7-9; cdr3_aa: CASSAYMGPGTEAFF; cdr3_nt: TGTGCCAGCTCAGCTTATATGGGGCCGGGCACTGAAGCTTTCTTT
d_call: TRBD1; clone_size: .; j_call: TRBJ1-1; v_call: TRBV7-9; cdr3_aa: CASSATTRDRGLTEAFF; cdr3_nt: TGTGCCAGCAGCGCCACGACCCGGGACAGGGGTCTAACTGAAGCTTTCTTT
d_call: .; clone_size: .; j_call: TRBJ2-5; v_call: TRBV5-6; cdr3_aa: CASSPQGQETQYF; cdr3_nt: TGTGCCAGCAGCCCTCAGGGGCAAGAGACCCAGTACTTC
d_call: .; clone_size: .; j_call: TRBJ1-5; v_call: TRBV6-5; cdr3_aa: CASSSGDGQPQHF; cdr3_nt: TGTGCCAGCAGTTCCGGAGATGGACAGCCCCAGCATTTT
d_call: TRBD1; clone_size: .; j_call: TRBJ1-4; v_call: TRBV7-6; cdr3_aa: CASSPTGLREKLFF; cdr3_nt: TGTGCCAGCAGCCCGACAGGGTTGCGCGAAAAACTGTTTTTT
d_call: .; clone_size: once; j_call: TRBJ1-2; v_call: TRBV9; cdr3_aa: CASSPAPRVHLYGGYTF; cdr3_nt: TGTGCCAGCAGCCCCGCGCCCCGGGTCCACCTATATGGAGGCTACACCTTC
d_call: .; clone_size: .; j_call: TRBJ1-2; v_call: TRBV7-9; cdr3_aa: CASSPGQRGGYTF; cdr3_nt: TGTGCCAGCAGCCCCGGACAGCGGGGAGGCTACACCTTC
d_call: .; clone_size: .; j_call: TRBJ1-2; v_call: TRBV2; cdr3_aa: CASSDRGYGYTF; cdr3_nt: TGTGCCAGCAGTGACAGGGGCTATGGCTACACCTTC
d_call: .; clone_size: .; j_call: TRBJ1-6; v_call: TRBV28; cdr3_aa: CASTRERQYNSPLHF; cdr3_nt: TGTGCCAGCACCCGAGAGAGACAGTATAATTCACCCCTCCACTTT
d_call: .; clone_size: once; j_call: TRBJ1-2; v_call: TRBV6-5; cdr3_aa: CASSEGFYGYTF; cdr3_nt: TGTGCCAGCAGTGAGGGATTCTATGGCTACACCTTC
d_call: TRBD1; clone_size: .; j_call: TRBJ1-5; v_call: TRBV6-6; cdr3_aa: CASRPNNRGGNQPQHF; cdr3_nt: TGTGCCAGCAGACCAAACAACAGGGGAGGCAATCAGCCCCAGCATTTT
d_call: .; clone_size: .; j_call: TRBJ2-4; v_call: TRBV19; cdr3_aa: CASSAPGARLIQYF; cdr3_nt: TGTGCCAGTAGTGCCCCGGGAGCACGACTCATTCAGTACTTC
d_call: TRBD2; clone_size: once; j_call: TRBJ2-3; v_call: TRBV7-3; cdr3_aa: CASSKSSGGAKDTQYF; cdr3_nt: TGTGCCAGCAGCAAAAGTAGCGGGGGGGCCAAAGATACGCAGTATTTT
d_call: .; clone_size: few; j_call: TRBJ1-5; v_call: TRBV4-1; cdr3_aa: CASSLDRVEGNQPQHF; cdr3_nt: TGCGCCAGCAGCCTCGATCGGGTCGAGGGCAATCAGCCCCAGCATTTT
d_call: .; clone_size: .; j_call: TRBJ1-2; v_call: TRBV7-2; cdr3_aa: CASSPPFNYGYTF; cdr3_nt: TGTGCCAGCAGCCCCCCTTTTAACTATGGCTACACCTTC
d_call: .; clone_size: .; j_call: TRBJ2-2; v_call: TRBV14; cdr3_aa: CASSQDGATGELFF; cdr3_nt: TGTGCCAGCAGCCAAGATGGGGCCACCGGGGAGCTGTTTTTT
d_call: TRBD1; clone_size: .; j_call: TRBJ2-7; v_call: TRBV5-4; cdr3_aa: CASSPTGVRHEQYF; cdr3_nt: TGTGCCAGCAGCCCGACAGGGGTTAGACACGAGCAGTACTTC
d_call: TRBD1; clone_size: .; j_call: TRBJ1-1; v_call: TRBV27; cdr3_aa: CASSLSPGGITEAFF; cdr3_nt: TGTGCCAGCAGTTTATCGCCAGGGGGGATCACTGAAGCTTTCTTT
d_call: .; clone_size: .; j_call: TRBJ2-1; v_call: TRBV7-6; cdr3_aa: CASSHTRNEQFF; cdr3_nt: TGTGCCAGCAGCCATACTAGGAATGAGCAGTTCTTC
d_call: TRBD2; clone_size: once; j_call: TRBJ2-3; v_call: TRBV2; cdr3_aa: CASSSELAGRTDTQYF; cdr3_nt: TGTGCCAGCAGTTCTGAGCTAGCGGGGCGCACAGATACGCAGTATTTT
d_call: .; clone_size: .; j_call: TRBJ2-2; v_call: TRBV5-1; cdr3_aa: CASSRLGQNTGELFF; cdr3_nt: TGCGCCAGCAGCCGGTTGGGACAAAACACCGGGGAGCTGTTTTTT
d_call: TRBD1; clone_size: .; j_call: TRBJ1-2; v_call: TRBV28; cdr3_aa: CASSQELTAKQGRSGYTF; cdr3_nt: TGTGCCAGCAGTCAGGAGCTGACTGCGAAACAGGGGAGAAGTGGCTACACCTTC
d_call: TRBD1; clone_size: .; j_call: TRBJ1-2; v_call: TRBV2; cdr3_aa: CASSETETGHMDYGYTF; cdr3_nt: TGTGCCAGCAGTGAAACCGAGACAGGGCATATGGACTATGGCTACACCTTC
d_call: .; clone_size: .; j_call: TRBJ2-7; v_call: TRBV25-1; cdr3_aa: CASSEGLRGEQYF; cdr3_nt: TGTGCCAGCAGTGAAGGCCTCCGGGGCGAGCAGTACTTC
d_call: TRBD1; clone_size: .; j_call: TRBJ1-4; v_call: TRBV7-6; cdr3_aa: CASSPSPGQGNEKLFF; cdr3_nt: TGTGCCAGCAGCCCTAGCCCGGGACAGGGCAATGAAAAACTGTTTTTT
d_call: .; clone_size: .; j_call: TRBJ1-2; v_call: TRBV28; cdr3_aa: CASNLIGSTYGYTF; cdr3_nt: TGTGCCAGCAACCTAATAGGGAGTACTTATGGCTACACCTTC
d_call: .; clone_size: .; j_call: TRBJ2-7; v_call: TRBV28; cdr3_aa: CASSFPRPYEQYF; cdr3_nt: TGTGCCAGCAGTTTCCCTAGGCCCTACGAGCAGTACTTC
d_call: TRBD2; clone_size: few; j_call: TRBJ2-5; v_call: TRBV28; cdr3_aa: CASSPSGGEETQYF; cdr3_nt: TGTGCCAGCAGTCCCTCGGGAGGGGAAGAGACCCAGTACTTC
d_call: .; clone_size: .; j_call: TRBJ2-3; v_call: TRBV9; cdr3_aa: CASSARSRFSTDTQYF; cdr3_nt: TGTGCCAGCAGCGCCAGGTCCAGATTTAGCACAGATACGCAGTATTTT
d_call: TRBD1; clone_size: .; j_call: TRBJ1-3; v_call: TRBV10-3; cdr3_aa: CAIKRTGGAGGNTIYF; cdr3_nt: TGTGCCATCAAACGGACAGGGGGCGCGGGTGGAAACACCATATATTTT
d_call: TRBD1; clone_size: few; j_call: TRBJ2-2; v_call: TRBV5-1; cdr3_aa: CASSPLRTGTNTGELFF; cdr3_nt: TGCGCCAGCAGCCCTCTTCGGACAGGGACCAACACCGGGGAGCTGTTTTTT
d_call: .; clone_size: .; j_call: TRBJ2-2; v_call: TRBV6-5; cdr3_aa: CASSYSTAGELFF; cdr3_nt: TGTGCCAGCAGTTACTCAACGGCCGGGGAGCTGTTTTTT
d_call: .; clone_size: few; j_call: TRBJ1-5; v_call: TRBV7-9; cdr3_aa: CASSPTENNQPQHF; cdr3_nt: TGTGCCAGCAGCCCGACAGAGAACAATCAGCCCCAGCATTTT
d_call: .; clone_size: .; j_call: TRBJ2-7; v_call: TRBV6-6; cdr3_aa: CASSYQGIYEQYF; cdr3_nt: TGTGCCAGCAGTTATCAGGGGATCTACGAGCAGTACTTC
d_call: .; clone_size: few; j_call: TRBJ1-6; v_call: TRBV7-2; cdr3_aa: CASSGHSGLNNSPLHF; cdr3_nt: TGTGCCAGCAGCGGCCACTCGGGACTGAATAATTCACCCCTCCACTTT
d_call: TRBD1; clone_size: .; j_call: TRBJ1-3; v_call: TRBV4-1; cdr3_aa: CATGQPDSGNTIYF; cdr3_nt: TGCGCCACGGGACAGCCGGACTCTGGAAACACCATATATTTT
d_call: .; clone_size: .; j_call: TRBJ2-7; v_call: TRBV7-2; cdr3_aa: CASSFRQGSVFGLHEQYF; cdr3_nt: TGTGCCAGCAGCTTTCGACAGGGAAGCGTTTTCGGACTACACGAGCAGTACTTC
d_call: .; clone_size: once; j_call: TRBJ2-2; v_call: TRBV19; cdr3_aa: CASREGLNTGELFF; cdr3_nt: TGTGCCAGTAGGGAGGGACTGAACACCGGGGAGCTGTTTTTT
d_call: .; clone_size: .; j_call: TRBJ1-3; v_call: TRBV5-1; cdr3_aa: CASTLAPGRSGNTIYF; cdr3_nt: TGCGCCAGCACCTTGGCGCCAGGGCGCTCTGGAAACACCATATATTTT
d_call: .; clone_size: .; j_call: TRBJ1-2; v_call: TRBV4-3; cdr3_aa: CASSQETGRNYGYTF; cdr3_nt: TGCGCCAGCAGCCAAGAAACAGGGCGTAACTATGGCTACACCTTC
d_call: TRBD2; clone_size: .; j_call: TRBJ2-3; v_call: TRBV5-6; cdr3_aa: CASSFGGGTQYF; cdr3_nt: TGTGCCAGCAGCTTTGGCGGGGGTACGCAGTATTTT
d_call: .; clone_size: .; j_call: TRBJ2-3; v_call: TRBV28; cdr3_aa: CASSRGQRTDTQYF; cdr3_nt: TGTGCCAGCAGTCGCGGACAGCGCACAGATACGCAGTATTTT
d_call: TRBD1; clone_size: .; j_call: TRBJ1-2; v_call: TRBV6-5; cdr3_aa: CASSRGQGVYTF; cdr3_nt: TGTGCCAGCAGTCGCGGACAGGGGGTTTACACCTTC
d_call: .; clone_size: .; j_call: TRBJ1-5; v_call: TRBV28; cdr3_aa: CASSRSSNQPQHF; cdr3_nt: TGTGCCAGCAGTCGGAGCAGCAATCAGCCCCAGCATTTT
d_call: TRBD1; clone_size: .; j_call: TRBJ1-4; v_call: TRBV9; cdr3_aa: CASSGDRGYEKLFF; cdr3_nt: TGTGCCAGCAGCGGGGACAGGGGGTATGAAAAACTGTTTTTT